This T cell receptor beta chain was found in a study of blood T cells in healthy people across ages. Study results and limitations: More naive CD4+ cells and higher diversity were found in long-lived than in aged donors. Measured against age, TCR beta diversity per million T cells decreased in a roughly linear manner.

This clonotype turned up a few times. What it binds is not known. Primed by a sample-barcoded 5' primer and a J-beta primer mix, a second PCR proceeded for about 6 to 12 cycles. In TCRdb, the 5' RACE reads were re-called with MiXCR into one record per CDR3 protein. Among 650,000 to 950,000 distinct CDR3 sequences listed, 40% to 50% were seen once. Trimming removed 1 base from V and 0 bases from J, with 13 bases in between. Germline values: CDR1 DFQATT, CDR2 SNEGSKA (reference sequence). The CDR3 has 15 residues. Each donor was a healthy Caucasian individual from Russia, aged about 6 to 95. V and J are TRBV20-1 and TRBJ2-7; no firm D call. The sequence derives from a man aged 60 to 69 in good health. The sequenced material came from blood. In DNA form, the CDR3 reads TGCAGTGCTAGAGCTTCCCAAAAGGGCTCCTACGAGCAGTACTTC. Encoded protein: CSARASQKGSYEQYF.